The sequence of this TCR beta chain was determined in a study of cytomegalovirus exposure and HLA in healthy donors. Points from the study as a whole: Testing in vitro showed three CMV-associated chains specific for CMV antigens. A list of 164 TCR beta chains associated with cytomegalovirus was given.

V was clipped by 7 bases and J by 5 bases; unmatched bases: 1. Germline V gene sequence: CDR1 ENHRY, CDR2 SYGVKD. There are 13 residues in the CDR3. With respect to this clone: The antigen is unknown.

Produced via immunoSEQ multiplex PCR; TCRdb's table is partial and in-frame only. The sample has tens of thousands of clones; roughly 93% are singletons. The clonotype was recovered from a man aged 25-45 years in good health and CMV-seronegative. The chain couples TRBV10-3 to TRBJ2-2; 10 nucleotides agree with TRBD1. The sequenced material came from PBMCs. CDR3 amino acids: CAITGQGTGELFF. Written as DNA, the CDR3 is TGTGCCATCACGGGACAGGGGACCGGGGAGCTGTTTTTT.